This TCR beta chain was obtained from a study of blood T cell repertoires in COVID-19. At the level of the study: Researchers got acute and convalescent COVID-19 samples from the United States, Italy and Spain.

Per the germline V gene, CDR1 is LGHDT and CDR2 is YNNKEL (reference sequence). The CDR3 spans 12 residues. V was trimmed by 1 base and J by 10 bases, leaving 10 bases between them. TCRdb's copy holds only in-frame clones and misses some; the assay was immunoSEQ multiplex PCR. The data hold around 120,000 clones, with around 88% observed a single time. Only a few counts were recorded for this clone. The sequence was obtained from a woman aged 45 to 65 with active or convalescent COVID-19. The chain is built from TRBV3-1 (or the pseudogene TRBV3-2) and TRBJ1-1; D is unresolved. Sequencing used peripheral blood. The CDR3 bases are TGTGCCAGCAGCCAAGGTGGCATTGGAGCTTTCTTT. This sequence encodes CASSQGGIGAFF.